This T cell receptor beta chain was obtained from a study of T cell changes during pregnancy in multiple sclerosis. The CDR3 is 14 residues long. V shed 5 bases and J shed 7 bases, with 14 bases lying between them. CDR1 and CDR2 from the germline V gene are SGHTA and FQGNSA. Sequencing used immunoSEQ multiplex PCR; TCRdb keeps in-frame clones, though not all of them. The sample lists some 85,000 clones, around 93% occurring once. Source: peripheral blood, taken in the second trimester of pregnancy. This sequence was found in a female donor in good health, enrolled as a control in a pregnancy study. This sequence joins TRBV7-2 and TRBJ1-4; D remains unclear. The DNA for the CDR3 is TGTGCCAGCAGCATCGGGATTAGAGGTGAAAAACTGTTTTTT. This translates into CASSIGIRGEKLFF.